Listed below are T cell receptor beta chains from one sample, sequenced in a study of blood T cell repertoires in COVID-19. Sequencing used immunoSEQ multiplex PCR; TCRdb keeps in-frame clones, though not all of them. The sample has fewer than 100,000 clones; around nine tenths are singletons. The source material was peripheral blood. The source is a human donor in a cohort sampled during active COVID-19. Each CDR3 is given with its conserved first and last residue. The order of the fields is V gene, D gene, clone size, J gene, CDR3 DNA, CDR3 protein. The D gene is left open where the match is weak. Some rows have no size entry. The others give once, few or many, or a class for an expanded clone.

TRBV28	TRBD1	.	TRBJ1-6	TGTGCCAGCAGTTTAGATCTACAGGGGGCGAATTCACCCCTCCACTTT	CASSLDLQGANSPLHF
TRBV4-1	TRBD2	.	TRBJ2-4	TGCGCCAGCAGCCAAGAGGGGACTAGCGGGAGTCCCTGGGGGTGGATTCAGTACTTC	CASSQEGTSGSPWGWIQYF
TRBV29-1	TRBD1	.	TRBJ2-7	TGCAGCGTTGGAAGCGGGGACAGGGGTTACGAGCAGTACTTC	CSVGSGDRGYEQYF
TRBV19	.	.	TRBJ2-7	TGTGCCAGTAGTATAGCGGGGAACAGGGTCGAGCAGTACTTC	CASSIAGNRVEQYF
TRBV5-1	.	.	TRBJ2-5	TGCGCCAGCAGCTTCAGCCAAGAGACCCAGTACTTC	CASSFSQETQYF
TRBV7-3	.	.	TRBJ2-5	TGTGCCAGCAGCTTAGCGGGGGCCTCAGGGACCCAGTACTTC	CASSLAGASGTQYF
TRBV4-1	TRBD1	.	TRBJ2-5	TGCGCCAGCAGCCAGATTACCGGGACAGGGGATGAGACCCAGTACTTC	CASSQITGTGDETQYF
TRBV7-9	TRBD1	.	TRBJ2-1	TGTGCCAGCAGCTTTCCCTCGGGACAGACTTTCACCTACAATGAGCAGTTCTTC	CASSFPSGQTFTYNEQFF
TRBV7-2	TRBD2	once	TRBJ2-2	TGTGCCAGCAGCTTTGGCGGGAGGGCCCGAGGCGGGGAGCTGTTTTTT	CASSFGGRARGGELFF
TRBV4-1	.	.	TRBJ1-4	TGCGCCAGCAGCCCTACAGGTTACGGGGAAAAACTGTTTTTT	CASSPTGYGEKLFF
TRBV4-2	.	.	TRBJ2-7	TGTGCCAGCAGCCATGGGGACATCGAGAGTTACGAGCAGTACTTC	CASSHGDIESYEQYF
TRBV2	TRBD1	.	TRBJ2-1	TGTGCCAAATCCGGGACAGCCTCCTACAATGAGCAGTTCTTC	CAKSGTASYNEQFF
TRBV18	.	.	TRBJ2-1	TGTGCCAGCTCACCACCTCAGGGCAATGAGCAGTTCTTC	CASSPPQGNEQFF
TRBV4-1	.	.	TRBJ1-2	TGCGCCAGCAGACAGACCGCGTCCGGGGAGAATTACGGCTACACCTTC	CASRQTASGENYGYTF